These T cell receptor beta chains were read from a single sample in a study of cytomegalovirus exposure and HLA in healthy donors. Clones were sequenced by immunoSEQ multiplex PCR, and TCRdb holds only the in-frame ones, with some missing. In total, the table holds over 30,000 clones. Sequences were obtained from PBMCs. Receptors originate from a woman aged 40 to 50 in good health and CMV-seropositive. Each CDR3 is given with its conserved first and last residue. The D gene is left open where the match is weak.

j_call	d_call	v_call	cdr3_aa	cdr3_nt
TRBJ1-2	.	TRBV6-5	CASRGTTGSYGYTF	TGTGCCAGCAGAGGCACCACAGGGAGCTATGGCTACACCTTC
TRBJ2-7	TRBD2	TRBV30	CAWIKAGETYEQYF	TGTGCCTGGATTAAAGCGGGAGAGACCTACGAGCAGTACTTC
TRBJ1-1	.	TRBV6-1	CASSGQGNTEAFF	TGTGCTAGCAGTGGCCAGGGGAACACTGAAGCTTTCTTT
TRBJ1-2	TRBD1	TRBV30	CAWSMTGGNYGYTF	TGTGCCTGGAGTATGACAGGGGGTAACTATGGCTACACCTTC
TRBJ1-5	TRBD1	TRBV4-1	CASSQVGTGGINQPQHF	TGCGCCAGCAGCCAAGTGGGTACAGGGGGTATTAATCAGCCCCAGCATTTT
TRBJ2-7	TRBD1	TRBV18	CASSPRLGQGTTVSYEQYF	TGTGCCAGCTCACCACGGCTGGGACAGGGGACTACCGTCTCCTACGAGCAGTACTTC
TRBJ1-5	.	TRBV30	CACGTPSQPQHF	TGTGCCTGCGGGACACCATCCCAGCCCCAGCATTTT
TRBJ1-3	.	TRBV30	CAWNDRLRNTIYF	TGTGCCTGGAATGACAGGCTTCGAAACACCATATATTTT
TRBJ2-4	TRBD2	TRBV19	CASSPSTSGIQNIQYF	TGTGCCAGTAGTCCCTCGACTAGCGGGATACAAAACATTCAGTACTTC
TRBJ1-1	.	TRBV7-8	CATIPGTQNTEAFF	TGTGCCACCATACCAGGGACACAGAACACTGAAGCTTTCTTT
TRBJ2-3	TRBD1	TRBV28	CASSGQTGGDTDTQYF	TGTGCCAGCAGTGGCCAGACAGGGGGGGACACAGATACGCAGTATTTT
TRBJ2-7	.	TRBV6-1	CAILTRSAGYEQYF	TGTGCCATTTTGACCAGGTCGGCGGGCTACGAGCAGTACTTC
TRBJ1-2	TRBD1	TRBV7-9	CASSLGTGVSGYTF	TGTGCCAGCAGCTTAGGGACAGGGGTTTCCGGCTACACCTTC
TRBJ2-7	TRBD1	TRBV18	CASSGQGQISYEQYF	TGTGCCAGCTCGGGACAGGGACAAATTTCCTACGAGCAGTACTTC
TRBJ1-1	.	TRBV4-2	CASSLHRASTPEDFF	TGTGCCAGCAGCTTGCACAGGGCCTCCACGCCAGAAGATTTCTTT
TRBJ2-1	.	TRBV19	CASSPRWGDNEQFF	TGTGCCAGTAGTCCCCGGTGGGGAGACAATGAGCAGTTCTTC
TRBJ2-1	.	TRBV14	CASGQLRDEQFF	TGTGCCAGCGGTCAACTGCGCGATGAGCAGTTCTTC
TRBJ2-7	.	TRBV4-1	CASSLNTGFYEQYF	TGCGCCAGCAGCCTCAATACAGGGTTCTACGAGCAGTACTTC
TRBJ2-7	.	TRBV18	CASSPGQGISEQYF	TGTGCCAGCTCACCAGGGCAGGGAATTAGCGAGCAGTACTTC
TRBJ1-2	TRBD1	TRBV18	CASSPRQGWVYGYTF	TGTGCCAGCTCACCTCGACAGGGGTGGGTCTATGGCTACACCTTC
TRBJ1-2	.	TRBV30	CAWSVEEYGYTF	TGTGCCTGGAGTGTTGAGGAGTATGGCTACACCTTC
TRBJ1-5	TRBD1	TRBV6-1	CATLQGASNQPQHF	TGTGCCACCTTACAGGGGGCAAGCAATCAGCCCCAGCATTTT
TRBJ2-1	TRBD2	TRBV27	CASSRGTGRYYNEQFF	TGTGCCAGCAGCCGAGGGACCGGGAGGTACTACAATGAGCAGTTCTTC
TRBJ2-7	.	TRBV6-5	CASSYQGFHEQYF	TGTGCCAGCAGTTACCAGGGGTTCCACGAGCAGTACTTC
TRBJ2-7	.	TRBV7-9	CASSLESGAYEQYF	TGTGCCAGCAGCCTAGAATCGGGGGCCTACGAGCAGTACTTC
TRBJ1-3	.	TRBV29-1	CSVEDGTSGNTIYF	TGCAGCGTTGAAGACGGGACTTCTGGAAACACCATATATTTT
TRBJ2-2	.	TRBV7-7	CASSLHPTGDTGELFF	TGTGCCAGCAGCCTGCATCCGACAGGCGACACCGGGGAGCTGTTTTTT
TRBJ1-1	.	TRBV6-5	CASSYGGDTEAFF	TGTGCCAGCAGTTACGGAGGGGACACTGAAGCTTTCTTT
TRBJ1-4	.	TRBV5-1	CASSYKGGNEKLFF	TGCGCCAGCAGCTATAAAGGGGGTAATGAAAAACTGTTTTTT
TRBJ1-2	.	TRBV19	CASRQQGTGYGYTF	TGTGCCAGTAGACAACAGGGAACCGGCTATGGCTACACCTTC
TRBJ2-3	.	TRBV27	CASSPRTDTQYF	TGTGCCAGCAGTCCTCGTACAGATACGCAGTATTTT
TRBJ1-3	.	TRBV7-8	CASSLMTQRNTIYF	TGTGCCAGCAGCTTAATGACTCAGAGAAACACCATATATTTT
TRBJ2-7	.	TRBV23-1	CAVHRDFTEQYF	TGCGCCGTGCACAGGGATTTTACCGAGCAGTACTTC
TRBJ1-5	.	TRBV27	CASSSQHSGQPQHF	TGTGCCAGCAGTTCACAACACTCGGGGCAGCCCCAGCATTTT
TRBJ2-3	.	TRBV9	CASSVDGSTDTQYF	TGTGCCAGCAGCGTAGACGGGAGCACAGATACGCAGTATTTT
TRBJ2-1	.	TRBV9	CASSEEPRGGEQFF	TGTGCCAGCAGCGAGGAGCCGAGGGGGGGAGAGCAGTTCTTC
TRBJ2-7	TRBD1	TRBV5-4	CASPLTVRGPSYEQYF	TGTGCCAGCCCCCTGACTGTGAGGGGGCCCTCCTACGAGCAGTACTTC
TRBJ2-1	.	TRBV2	CASQHETGSYNEQFF	TGTGCCAGTCAACACGAGACGGGATCCTACAATGAGCAGTTCTTC
TRBJ2-7	TRBD1	TRBV19	CASSRDREYEQYF	TGTGCCAGTAGCCGGGACAGGGAGTACGAGCAGTACTTC
TRBJ1-2	TRBD1	TRBV6-5	CASRGFGRGLHGYTF	TGTGCCAGCAGGGGCTTTGGCAGGGGGCTCCATGGCTACACCTTC
TRBJ2-2	.	TRBV6-5	CASSLSPSAGELFF	TGTGCCAGCAGCCTATCCCCATCGGCCGGGGAGCTGTTTTTT
TRBJ2-7	TRBD2	TRBV6-6	CASSFGGETSYEQYF	TGTGCCAGCAGTTTTGGGGGGGAGACTTCCTACGAGCAGTACTTC
TRBJ2-2	TRBD1	TRBV29-1	CSVIRGPSNTGELFF	TGCAGCGTGATCAGGGGGCCTTCGAACACCGGGGAGCTGTTTTTT
TRBJ2-1	TRBD2	TRBV10-2	CASRVLAGANEQFF	TGCGCCAGCAGGGTTCTAGCGGGAGCCAATGAGCAGTTCTTC
TRBJ2-1	TRBD2	TRBV19	CASSMRRDYNDNEQFF	TGTGCCAGTAGTATGCGGCGGGACTATAATGACAATGAGCAGTTCTTC
TRBJ2-5	TRBD1	TRBV7-2	CASSPTGLGRGETQYF	TGTGCCAGCAGCCCGACAGGGCTGGGTCGAGGGGAGACCCAGTACTTC
TRBJ2-7	.	TRBV30	CAWSRLSEQYF	TGTGCCTGGAGTCGCCTGAGCGAGCAGTACTTC
TRBJ2-2	TRBD1	TRBV5-8	CASSLADRVTGELFF	TGTGCCAGCAGCTTGGCAGACAGGGTCACCGGGGAGCTGTTTTTT
TRBJ1-5	.	TRBV27	CASSLSFGGDTAQHF	TGTGCCAGCAGTTTATCCTTTGGAGGGGATACAGCCCAGCATTTT
TRBJ2-7	TRBD1	TRBV6-5	CASSDRGVSYEQYF	TGTGCCAGCAGCGACAGGGGAGTCTCCTACGAGCAGTACTTC
TRBJ2-1	.	TRBV7-9	CASSSQRDEQFF	TGTGCCAGCAGCTCCCAGAGGGATGAGCAGTTCTTC
TRBJ2-5	.	TRBV4-2	CASSPRWYQETQYF	TGTGCCAGCAGCCCACGGTGGTACCAAGAGACCCAGTACTTC
TRBJ1-4	.	TRBV10-3	CAISEDRINEKLFF	TGTGCCATCAGTGAAGACAGGATTAATGAAAAACTGTTTTTT
TRBJ2-5	TRBD1	TRBV4-1	CASSQGSGTGIQETQYF	TGCGCCAGCAGCCAGGGATCCGGGACAGGCATCCAAGAGACCCAGTACTTC
TRBJ1-5	.	TRBV1	CTPNQPQHF	TGCACCCCGAATCAGCCCCAGCATTTT
TRBJ2-7	.	TRBV29-1	CSVVADSPYEQYF	TGCAGCGTCGTGGCGGACTCCCCCTACGAGCAGTACTTC
TRBJ2-1	TRBD2	TRBV18	CASSPGTTDNEQFF	TGTGCCAGCTCACCCGGGACTACTGACAATGAGCAGTTCTTC